Each of the 22 T cell receptor beta chains below was sequenced from the same sample in a study of PD-1 blockade in classical Hodgkin lymphoma. Every patient was affected by relapse after autologous stem cell transplantation, while exposure to brentuximab vedotin was not uniform. Data came from immunoSEQ multiplex PCR; TCRdb stores just in-frame clones and leaves some out. The table lists approximately 100,000 clones, around 89% of them singletons, with under 8% in the top ten. This material consisted of peripheral blood mononuclear cells (PBMCs), taken before the second cycle of nivolumab. The receptors here all came from a human donor with classical Hodgkin lymphoma.

This sequence joins TRBV2 and TRBJ2-5; tentatively, D is TRBD2 (6 bases). Trimming stripped 7 bases from V and 1 base from J, with 13 bases between. Germline loops: CDR1 SNHLY, CDR2 FYNNEI. The CDR3 is 14 amino acids. The CDR3 sequence is CASTETRPQETQYF. The DNA of the CDR3 is TGTGCCAGCACCGAGACTAGGCCCCAAGAGACCCAGTACTTC.

The rearrangement joins TRBV7-8 to TRBJ1-4; no clear D. The CDR3 covers 14 residues. Per the germline V gene, CDR1 is SGHVS and CDR2 is FQNEAQ. Trimming removed 1 base at V and 3 bases at J, with 6 bases between. CDR3 in amino acids: CASSLVSSNEKLFF. The DNA of the CDR3 is TGTGCCAGCAGCTTAGTGAGCTCTAATGAAAAACTGTTTTTT.

V and J are TRBV27 and TRBJ2-1; 10 bases are shared with TRBD1. There are 18 residues in the CDR3. Germline CDR1 reads MNHEY; CDR2 reads SMNVEV (reference sequence). Trimming took 6 bases from V and 6 from J; bases not matched to a gene: 17. The CDR3 loop is CASRPPGQGLGVPNEQFF. CDR3 DNA sequence: TGTGCCAGCAGACCACCGGGACAGGGGCTTGGTGTTCCCAATGAGCAGTTCTTC.

CDR3 amino acids: CSVEGETKYTEAFF. CDR3 in DNA: TGCAGCGTCGAGGGGGAAACGAAGTACACTGAAGCTTTCTTT. The V and J genes are TRBV29-1 and TRBJ1-1; possible D gene TRBD1, 6 bases. The CDR3 totals 14 residues. Trimming took off 6 bases at V and 3 bases at J, with 17 bases between the two ends. Germline V CDR1 and CDR2: SQVTM, ANQGSEA.

This chain links TRBV19 with TRBJ1-1, with D maybe TRBD1 (5 bases). The CDR3 spans 13 residues. V dropped 3 bases and J dropped 5 bases, with 10 bases sitting between them. Per the germline V gene, CDR1 is LNHDA and CDR2 is SQIVND (reference sequence). The CDR3 coding sequence is TGTGCCAGTAGTATGGGGCGCGGGACTGAAGCTTTCTTT. Its protein is CASSMGRGTEAFF.

J is TRBJ1-4 and V is TRBV5-4; 7 nucleotides match TRBD1. The ends lost 2 bases at V and 0 bases at J; junction bases unmatched: 4. Germline loops: CDR1 SGHNT, CDR2 YYREEE (reference sequence). The CDR3 has 16 amino acids. CDR3 sequence reads: CASSFTGDATNEKLFF. CDR3 DNA sequence: TGTGCCAGCAGCTTTACAGGGGATGCAACTAATGAAAAACTGTTTTTT. Looking up the rest from reference TRBV5-4 and TRBJ1-4 gives the full variable domain: ETGVTQSPTHLIKTRGQQVTLRCSSQSGHNTVSWYQQALGQGPQFIFQYYREEENGRGNFPPRFSGLQFPNYSSELNVNALELDDSALYLCASSFTGDATNEKLFFGSGTQLSVL.

This clone was counted a few times. One junction end disagrees with the germline gene, perhaps due to a read error. J is TRBJ1-1 and V is TRBV2; D is uncertain. The germline V gene has CDR1 SNHLY and CDR2 FYNNEI. The CDR3 loop spans 13 amino acids. The CDR3 here is CASSEVLNTEAFF. CDR3 DNA: TGTGCCAGCAGCGAAGTTTTGAACACTGAAGCTTTCTTT.

This chain joins TRBV6-5 and TRBJ2-2; TRBD1 matches 9 bases. Trimming cost V 2 bases and J 5 bases; bases outside gene matches: 6. This CDR3 has 16 amino acids. Per the germline V gene, CDR1 is MNHEY and CDR2 is SVGAGI. This CDR3 reads CASSYGGTGHTGELFF. CDR3 bases: TGTGCCAGCAGTTACGGCGGGACAGGGCATACCGGGGAGCTGTTTTTT.

The chain couples TRBV30 to TRBJ2-3, with D perhaps assigned TRBD1 or TRBD2 (6 bases each). Per the germline V gene, CDR1 is GTSNPN and CDR2 is SVGIG (reference sequence). The V end was cut by 4 bases, the J end by 8 bases, with 16 bases between. This CDR3 is 13 amino acids long. The CDR3: CAWTAIGGGTQYF. The DNA for the CDR3 is TGTGCCTGGACCGCCATAGGGGGAGGTACGCAGTATTTT.

CDR3 in amino acids: CSGAPVSPKGYTF. Here the CDR3 DNA reads TGCAGCGGGGCACCGGTGTCTCCGAAGGGCTACACCTTC. The rearrangement joins TRBV29-1 to TRBJ1-2; D remains ambiguous. The CDR3 length is 13 residues. Germline lookup yields CDR1 SQVTM and CDR2 ANQGSEA. Trimming took 7 bases from V and 8 from J, leaving 20 bases between them.

V is TRBV7-2 and J is TRBJ1-2; TRBD1 is a possible D gene (5 bases). Germline V gene data show CDR1 as SGHTA and CDR2 as FQGNSA. V was trimmed by 2 bases and J by 4 bases, leaving 14 bases between them. The CDR3 has 15 residues. The DNA of the CDR3 is TGTGCCAGCAGCTTAATTCTCAGGGTTAGCTATGGCTACACCTTC. Amino acid sequence: CASSLILRVSYGYTF.

About this clone itself: The junction differs from germline at one of its ends, possibly a read error. The V and J genes are TRBV5-1 and TRBJ2-1; possibly TRBD1 or TRBD2 for D (6 bases each). The CDR3 is made up of 16 amino acids. The V gene's germline CDR1 is SGHRS and CDR2 YFSETQ. This CDR3 is CAGSLYGGHSYNEQFF. Written as DNA, the CDR3 is TGCGCCGGCAGCTTGTACGGGGGCCACTCCTACAATGAGCAGTTCTTC.

This clone has only one observation. The gene calls are TRBV9 and TRBJ2-2; tentative D call: TRBD1 (5 bases). Germline CDR1 reads SGDLS; CDR2 reads YYNGEE. With 6 bases removed from V and 4 bases from J, the gap between germline ends came to 19 bases. This CDR3 is built from 16 residues. CDR3 residues: CASNALRQLGTGELFF. The CDR3 DNA follows: TGTGCCAGCAATGCGCTCCGACAGTTGGGCACCGGGGAGCTGTTTTTT.

The CDR3 spells CASTRSGYTDTQYF. As DNA, the CDR3 is TGTGCCAGCACCCGTAGCGGATACACAGATACGCAGTATTTT. V usage is TRBV12-1 and J usage is TRBJ2-3; TRBD2 was called by the table and not checked on the DNA. TRBV12-1 is a pseudogene. This CDR3 region has 14 residues.

V is TRBV5-1 and J is TRBJ1-1; 7 bases line up with TRBD1. The CDR3 runs 15 residues. V shed 6 bases, J shed 1 base, and the junction held 9 bases outside the gene matches. Germline V CDR1 and CDR2: SGHRS, YFSETQ. In DNA form, the CDR3 reads TGCGCCAGCACCCCGGCGACAGGGTGGAACACTGAAGCTTTCTTT. Its protein product is CASTPATGWNTEAFF.

The chain joins TRBV5-4 to TRBJ2-7, with D tentatively TRBD1 (6 bases). Germline V gene lookup returns CDR1 SGHNT and CDR2 YYREEE (reference sequence). The length of the CDR3 is 13 residues. The V gene lost 2 bases and the J gene lost 4 bases, with 10 bases spanning the gap. As DNA, the CDR3 is TGTGCCAGCAGCTTCGAAACAGGGTACGAGCAGTACTTC. It codes for CASSFETGYEQYF.

This clone has a single count. The gene calls are TRBV5-1 and TRBJ2-5; 15 positions agree with TRBD2. V lost 4 bases and J lost 5; bases outside the gene matches: 9. Germline V CDR1 and CDR2: SGHRS, YFSETQ. The CDR3 spans 17 residues. Here the CDR3 DNA reads TGCGCCAGCAGCAAGGGACTAGCGGGGGGCCTTGAGGAGACCCAGTACTTC. Translating it yields CASSKGLAGGLEETQYF. The full variable domain, with the rest looked up from reference TRBV5-1 and TRBJ2-5, is KAGVTQTPRYLIKTRGQQVTLSCSPISGHRSVSWYQQTPGQGLQFLFEYFSETQRNKGNFPGRFSGRQFSNSRSEMNVSTLELGDSALYLCASSKGLAGGLEETQYFGPGTRLLVL.

The J gene is TRBJ1-4, the V gene TRBV20-1, with no clear D. The length of the CDR3 is 11 residues. Trimming pared 6 bases from V and 7 bases from J, leaving 9 bases between. Germline CDR1 and CDR2: DFQATT and SNEGSKA (reference sequence). The CDR3 DNA follows: TGCAGTGCCAGGTCGGGTGAAAAACTGTTTTTT. This codes for CSARSGEKLFF.

This clone was recorded only once. J is TRBJ2-7 and V is TRBV5-1; D possibly uses TRBD1 or TRBD2 (6 bases each). V lost 3 bases and J lost 3, with 13 bases in between. CDR3 length equals 14 residues. Germline CDR1 and CDR2: SGHRS and YFSETQ. This CDR3 is CASSSIGGDYEQYF. The DNA for the CDR3 is TGCGCCAGCAGCTCAATCGGGGGCGACTACGAGCAGTACTTC.

The rearrangement joins TRBV5-4 to TRBJ1-3; D is unresolved. There are 14 residues in the CDR3. Germline lookup yields CDR1 SGHNT and CDR2 YYREEE (reference sequence). V lost 0 bases, J lost 0 bases, and 4 bases lay in between. CDR3 amino acids: CASSLDTSGNTIYF. The CDR3 DNA is TGTGCCAGCAGCTTGGACACCTCTGGAAACACCATATATTTT. The entire variable domain, with the rest obtained from reference TRBV5-4 and TRBJ1-3, is as follows: ETGVTQSPTHLIKTRGQQVTLRCSSQSGHNTVSWYQQALGQGPQFIFQYYREEENGRGNFPPRFSGLQFPNYSSELNVNALELDDSALYLCASSLDTSGNTIYFGEGSWLTVV.

V is TRBV28 and J is TRBJ2-7; D is perhaps TRBD1 (6 bases). Germline lookup yields CDR1 MDHEN and CDR2 SYDVKM. The CDR3 length is 13 residues. With 3 bases removed from V and 7 bases from J, the gap between germline ends came to 13 bases. The CDR3 sequence: CASSFGGSREQYF. In DNA, the CDR3 is TGTGCCAGCAGTTTTGGGGGCTCTAGGGAGCAGTACTTC.

This rearrangement joins TRBV9 to TRBJ1-1; D remains unclear. Germline CDR1 SGDLS, CDR2 YYNGEE. Trimming left V 4 bases short and J 8 bases short, with 12 bases between. This CDR3 contains 12 residues. The CDR3 protein is CASSYGQSEAFF. In nucleotides, the CDR3 is TGTGCCAGCAGCTATGGTCAGTCCGAAGCTTTCTTT.